This is a list of T cell receptor beta chains from one sample in a study of blood T cell repertoires in COVID-19. Using immunoSEQ multiplex PCR, the repertoire was profiled, and TCRdb retains in-frame clones only, with some absent. The table shows about 250,000 clones, with 86% occurring only once. Sequencing input: peripheral blood. Source of these receptors: a woman aged 80 or older with COVID-19, enrolled during active disease. CDR3s include the opening cysteine and the closing phenylalanine or tryptophan. D genes are given only for firm matches. Only some rows state a clone size, as once, few, many or a class for expanded clones.

j_call,d_call,clone_size,v_call,cdr3_nt,cdr3_aa
TRBJ1-6,-,few,TRBV7-8,TGTGCCAGCAGCTTAGTGGCAGGGAAGAATTCACCCCTCCACTTT,CASSLVAGKNSPLHF
TRBJ1-1,-,once,TRBV18,TGTGCCAGCTCACCAGGAGGGATGAACACTGAAGCTTTCTTT,CASSPGGMNTEAFF
TRBJ2-6,-,once,TRBV10-2,TGCGCCAGCACCCGTAGCGGCTACTCTGGGGCCAACGTCCTGACTTTC,CASTRSGYSGANVLTF
TRBJ2-3,TRBD2,-,TRBV9,TGTGCCAGCAGCGTACGAGCGGGGGGCACAGATACGCAGTATTTT,CASSVRAGGTDTQYF
TRBJ2-2,TRBD2,-,TRBV5-1,TGCGCCAGCAGCTTCCGGCCTAGCGGGGGTACCGGGGAGCTGTTTTTT,CASSFRPSGGTGELFF
TRBJ1-3,TRBD1,-,TRBV19,TGTGCCAGTAGTACCAGACAGGGGAAAAGAGACACCATATATTTT,CASSTRQGKRDTIYF
TRBJ1-2,TRBD1,-,TRBV6-4,TGTGCCAGCAGAAGGACAGGGGACTATGGCTACACCTTC,CASRRTGDYGYTF
TRBJ1-1,-,-,TRBV6-5,TGTGCCAGCAGCGTCCGGACTTTGGGGACTGAAGCTTTCTTT,CASSVRTLGTEAFF
TRBJ1-2,-,-,TRBV6-5,TGTGCCAGCGCAATAGGACAGGGCTACACCTTC,CASAIGQGYTF
TRBJ2-3,-,once,TRBV6-2/TRBV6-3,TGTGCCAGCAGTTACTCGGGGCGGGGGCCACCATCCACAGATACGCAGTATTTT,CASSYSGRGPPSTDTQYF
TRBJ1-1,TRBD1,-,TRBV5-4,TGTGCCAGCAGCTGGACAGGGGGGACTGAAGCTTTCTTT,CASSWTGGTEAFF
TRBJ2-2,TRBD2,-,TRBV24-1,TGTGCCACCAGTCCGGGGCGGGGGGCGAACACCGGGGAGCTGTTTTTT,CATSPGRGANTGELFF
TRBJ1-1,-,-,TRBV24-1,TGTGCCACCAGTGATTCCGGGAAGGGGGAGAACACTGAAGCTTTCTTT,CATSDSGKGENTEAFF
TRBJ1-2,TRBD1,-,TRBV10-3,TGTGCCATCAGTAATTTGGACAGGGAGAAGGATGGCTACACCTTC,CAISNLDREKDGYTF
TRBJ1-5,-,-,TRBV7-9,TGTGCCAGCAGCTTCGTCGGGGGAGGCAATCAGCCCCAGCATTTT,CASSFVGGGNQPQHF
TRBJ2-5,TRBD1,-,TRBV28,TGTGCCAGCAGACTACTACAGGGGGCCGGGTACCAAGAGACCCAGTACTTC,CASRLLQGAGYQETQYF
TRBJ2-5,TRBD2,-,TRBV5-1,TGCGCCAGCAGCCCGAACGGACTAGCGGAAGAGACCCAGTACTTC,CASSPNGLAEETQYF
TRBJ2-1,TRBD1,-,TRBV29-1,TGCAGCGGGGGACAGGATCAGGCCAATGAGCAGTTCTTC,CSGGQDQANEQFF
TRBJ2-1,TRBD1,-,TRBV7-3,TGTGCCAGCAGCTTAGTCGGGACAGGGGTAAATGAGCAGTTCTTC,CASSLVGTGVNEQFF
TRBJ2-7,TRBD2,few,TRBV4-1,TGCGCCAGCAGCCCCCCTAAGAGTAGCGGGGCAGAGCAGTACTTC,CASSPPKSSGAEQYF
TRBJ1-2,-,-,TRBV28,TGTGCCAGCAGTTTTTCAGAGCGGGGCTACACCTTC,CASSFSERGYTF
TRBJ2-1,TRBD1,-,TRBV19,TGTGCCAGTGGCGACAGGGGGGAGCCCTACAATGAGCAGTTCTTC,CASGDRGEPYNEQFF
TRBJ2-1,TRBD2,-,TRBV4-1,TGCGCCAGCAGCCAAACTAGCGGGGTACCTTCCTACAATGAGCAGTTCTTC,CASSQTSGVPSYNEQFF
TRBJ1-2,-,few,TRBV6-5,TGTGCCAGCAGTTACTCTGGAACGGGGGGCTACACCTTC,CASSYSGTGGYTF
TRBJ2-5,TRBD2,-,TRBV5-4,TGTGCCAGCAGCTTGGCCTTAGCGGGGGGCCCTCTCGAGACCCAGTACTTC,CASSLALAGGPLETQYF
TRBJ1-2,-,-,TRBV6-4,TGTGCCAGCAGTGACCGAGGGGGAGGCTACACCTTC,CASSDRGGGYTF
TRBJ2-3,TRBD2,-,TRBV3-1/TRBV3-2,TGTGCCAGCAGCCAAGATCAGGCTAGCGGGGAGTATTTT,CASSQDQASGEYF
TRBJ2-3,-,-,TRBV7-3,TGTGCCAGCAGCTTAAATAGTCCAGATACGCAGTATTTT,CASSLNSPDTQYF
TRBJ2-3,-,once,TRBV10-3,TGTGCCATCGGGGCACAGAGCACAGATACGCAGTATTTT,CAIGAQSTDTQYF
TRBJ1-6,TRBD1,-,TRBV29-1,TGCAGCGTTGAATTGGCAGGGGGCGCGGGTTCACCCCTCCACTTT,CSVELAGGAGSPLHF
TRBJ1-3,-,-,TRBV6-5,TGTGCCAGCAGTTACGGAGGGTTTGGAAACACCATATATTTT,CASSYGGFGNTIYF
TRBJ1-2,-,few,TRBV6-6,TGTGCCAGCAGTTACTCGGGACAAAGCTATGGCTACACCTTC,CASSYSGQSYGYTF
TRBJ1-1,-,once,TRBV10-3,TGTGCCTCACAGGCCAGCGGACAGACAAACACTGAAGCTTTCTTT,CASQASGQTNTEAFF
TRBJ2-7,TRBD2,-,TRBV5-1,TGCGCCAGCAGCTTGGCGGGGGGAGGGCTAACCTACGAGCAGTACTTC,CASSLAGGGLTYEQYF
TRBJ1-5,TRBD1,-,TRBV10-3,TGTGCCATAAAACAGGGGCTCTTTCAGCCCCAGCATTTT,CAIKQGLFQPQHF
TRBJ2-5,-,-,TRBV5-1,TGCGCCAGCGGACACTCCCAAGAGACCCAGTACTTC,CASGHSQETQYF
TRBJ2-3,TRBD2,-,TRBV18,TGTGCCAGCTCACCTCGGACTAGCGGGGCAAAAGATACGCAGTATTTT,CASSPRTSGAKDTQYF
TRBJ1-1,-,-,TRBV27,TGTGCCCCCAGGGCAGGGGACACTGAAGCTTTCTTT,CAPRAGDTEAFF
TRBJ2-3,-,-,TRBV7-8,TGTGCCAGCAGCTTAACGGGGGGCCATGGTCTAACAGATACGCAGTATTTT,CASSLTGGHGLTDTQYF
TRBJ2-2,-,once,TRBV24-1,TGTGCCACCCACGATCGCCACGCGAGCACCGGGGAGCTGTTTTTT,CATHDRHASTGELFF
TRBJ2-1,-,-,TRBV7-7,TGTGCCAGCAGCCCCGGTGGGGGGGGCGTTGGTGAGCAGTTCTTC,CASSPGGGGVGEQFF
TRBJ1-1,TRBD1,-,TRBV5-6,TGTGCCAGCAGCTTGGGCGGACAGGACACTGAAGCTTTCTTT,CASSLGGQDTEAFF
TRBJ2-3,-,-,TRBV30,TGTGCCTGGAGGGAGCATGGGGGGGCTAGCACAGATACGCAGTATTTT,CAWREHGGASTDTQYF
TRBJ2-7,-,once,TRBV4-2,TGTGCCAGCAGCCAATCCGGCTACGGGGTCAACGAGCAGTACTTC,CASSQSGYGVNEQYF
TRBJ1-1,-,-,TRBV11-2,TGTGCCAGCAGCCTAGCGGGGGGGAAGAACACTGAAGCTTTCTTT,CASSLAGGKNTEAFF
TRBJ1-4,-,-,TRBV13,TGTGCCAGCAGCGGCGGGACGGCTGCAACTAATGAAAAACTGTTTTTT,CASSGGTAATNEKLFF
TRBJ1-1,TRBD1,-,TRBV7-2,TGTGCCAGCAGCGCGCGACAGGGGATGAACACTGAAGCTTTCTTT,CASSARQGMNTEAFF
TRBJ1-2,-,once,TRBV27,TGTGCCAGCGGACGGGGCTATGGCTACACCTTC,CASGRGYGYTF